This entry lists 18 T cell receptor beta chains sequenced from one sample in a study of human T cells and chemical hapten exposure (dated by TCRdb to the early 2020s). This specimen's time point label, interpreted: patch test 1, 2 weeks after DPC sensitization. What this sample's treatment or condition label stands for: therapeutic diphenylcyclopropenone sensitization with weekly scalp DPC. Preparation of the library involved RACE. Sequencing relied on a NextSeq 500. The public reads were run again by TCRdb, first through fastp at Q25 and then through MiXCR, and only productive beta chains were kept. For every CDR3 protein sequence, its rows merge into one entry that carries the most common genes and DNA. Present in this sample are 150,000 to 200,000 distinct CDR3 sequences, about 20% of which were seen just once. Approximately 6.7% of the sample comes from the top ten. The source was whole blood, collected in connection with sensitization to the hapten diphenylcyclopropenone (DPC). The receptors were sampled from a woman in her forties or fifties with alopecia areata. Some clones in this sample may be carry-over from other donors' samples.

Only a few counts were recorded for this clonotype. The V call is TRBV5-1, the J call TRBJ2-1; D is unclear. The CDR3 is 16 amino acids. V was pared by 2 bases and J by 0 bases, with 12 bases between. CDR1 is SGHRS and CDR2 is YFSETQ in the germline V gene. The CDR3 DNA is TGCGCCAGCAGCTTAGATTTAAGGAGCTCCTACAATGAGCAGTTCTTC. Encoded protein: CASSLDLRSSYNEQFF.

The J gene is TRBJ1-2, the V gene TRBV6-1; D not certain. Germline lookup yields CDR1 MNHNS and CDR2 SASEGT. V lost 7 bases to trimming and J lost 5 bases, with 8 bases between them. The CDR3 extends over 11 amino acids. CDR3 sequence reads: CASTTSYGYTF. In DNA form, the CDR3 reads TGTGCCAGCACCACGAGTTATGGCTACACCTTC.

The chain links TRBV5-1 to TRBJ2-7, with 9 bases aligning to TRBD2. The CDR3 contains 15 residues. CDR1 SGHRS and CDR2 YFSETQ come from the germline V gene. The trim removed 4 bases at V and 5 bases at J, leaving 10 bases unmatched. The CDR3 coding sequence is TGCGCCAGCAGCATCCGGGCTAGCGGGACTCACGAGCAGTACTTC. Translating gives CASSIRASGTHEQYF.

The V and J genes are TRBV12-3 or TRBV12-4 and TRBJ2-7; 8 bases agree with TRBD2. This CDR3 has 15 residues. Unmatched junction bases numbered 3, after V lost 0 bases and J lost 2 bases. DNA for the CDR3: TGTGCCAGCAGTTTAGCCAGCGGGAGTACCTACGAGCAGTACTTC. Its protein is CASSLASGSTYEQYF.

The V gene is TRBV11-3, the J gene TRBJ2-7; no firm D call. The CDR3 runs to 13 residues. V was pared by 0 bases and J by 6 bases, with 9 bases between. CDR1 and CDR2 from the germline V gene are SGHNT and YENEEA. CDR3 DNA sequence: TGTGCCAGCAGCTTAGAAAGTTTTGGCGAGCAGTACTTC. Translated: CASSLESFGEQYF.

This clonotype occurred once. V usage is TRBV10-3 and J usage is TRBJ1-3, with unresolved D. The CDR3 contains 13 residues. The ends were cut back, 2 bases at V and 2 bases at J, with 4 bases in the middle. Germline V gives CDR1 ENHRY, CDR2 SYGVKD. The chain's CDR3 is CAISEGTGNTIYF. The CDR3 DNA sequence: TGTGCCATCAGTGAGGGAACTGGAAACACCATATATTTT.

The DNA of the CDR3 is TGCAGCGTTGAAGATGGTGAGGGCTGGGATGGCTACACCTTC. This translates into CSVEDGEGWDGYTF. The rearrangement uses TRBV29-1 and TRBJ1-2, with D hard to call. The CDR3 sequence is 14 residues long. Germline loops: CDR1 SQVTM, CDR2 ANQGSEA. Trimming stripped 0 bases from V and 6 bases from J, with 14 bases between.

The CDR3 DNA reads TGCGCCAGCAGCACCGGGACTAGCGGGAGGACGGTAGAGACCCAGTACTTC. Protein product: CASSTGTSGRTVETQYF. The V call is TRBV5-1, the J call TRBJ2-5; 15 bases match TRBD2. With V trimmed by 4 bases and J by 4 bases, 8 bases remained unmatched. This CDR3 has 17 amino acids. Germline assignment: CDR1 SGHRS and CDR2 YFSETQ. The full variable domain, with the rest looked up from reference TRBV5-1 and TRBJ2-5, is KAGVTQTPRYLIKTRGQQVTLSCSPISGHRSVSWYQQTPGQGLQFLFEYFSETQRNKGNFPGRFSGRQFSNSRSEMNVSTLELGDSALYLCASSTGTSGRTVETQYFGPGTRLLVL.

This clonotype appeared a few times. V and J are TRBV29-1 and TRBJ1-2; 9 nucleotides line up with TRBD1. This CDR3 contains 17 residues. The germline V gene encodes CDR1 SQVTM and CDR2 ANQGSEA. J gave up 0 bases and V 3 bases, and 11 bases lay outside the gene matches. This CDR3 is CSVEGGQGLGTNYGYTF. CDR3 nucleotide sequence: TGCAGCGTTGAGGGGGGACAGGGACTCGGGACTAACTATGGCTACACCTTC.

Only one count was recorded for this clonotype. V usage is TRBV6-5 and J usage is TRBJ1-5; TRBD1 is a possible D gene (5 bases). The V end was cut by 0 bases, the J end by 4 bases, with 7 bases between. CDR1 is MNHEY and CDR2 is SVGAGI in the germline V gene. This CDR3 is built from 14 residues. DNA of the CDR3: TGTGCCAGCAGTTACTCGGGGGGTAATCAGCCCCAGCATTTT. It is translated as CASSYSGGNQPQHF.

This clonotype occurred a few times. The chain recombines TRBV7-2 with TRBJ1-1; D gene ambiguous. Germline lookup yields CDR1 SGHTA and CDR2 FQGNSA. There are 12 residues in the CDR3. Trimming removed 1 base from V and 8 bases from J, with 8 bases in between. The CDR3 DNA follows: TGTGCCAGCAGCTTAGGGGCTCGGGAAGCTTTCTTT. This sequence encodes CASSLGAREAFF.

This clonotype occurred a few times. This chain connects TRBV10-3 to TRBJ2-3; 7 bases align to TRBD1. There are 15 residues in the CDR3. The J segment lost 2 bases and the V segment lost 0 bases, leaving 2 bases of the junction unmatched. In germline, CDR1 is ENHRY, CDR2 SYGVKD. CDR3 sequence (DNA): TGTGCCATCAGTGAGTCGACAGGGTTCACAGATACGCAGTATTTT. It translates to CAISESTGFTDTQYF.

The gene calls are TRBV6-1 and TRBJ1-1; D ambiguous. Trimming took off 2 bases at V and 3 bases at J, with 13 bases between the two ends. The CDR3 totals 15 residues. Germline V gene data show CDR1 as MNHNS and CDR2 as SASEGT. CDR3 amino acids: CASSERMVTDTEAFF. The DNA of the CDR3 is TGTGCCAGCAGTGAACGGATGGTCACGGACACTGAAGCTTTCTTT.

The chain joins TRBV11-1 to TRBJ2-7; 7 positions agree with TRBD1. Germline V gene lookup returns CDR1 SGHAT and CDR2 FQDESV (reference sequence). Losses at the gene ends were 5 bases for V and 0 bases for J; bases not matched to a gene: 4. This CDR3 is 14 amino acids long. CDR3 DNA: TGTGCCAGCAGCCGCCGGGACAGCTCCTACGAGCAGTACTTC. This codes for CASSRRDSSYEQYF.

This clonotype was picked up a small number of times. The V and J genes are TRBV20-1 and TRBJ2-7; D may correspond to TRBD1 or TRBD2 (5 bases each). The CDR3 is made up of 14 amino acids. Trimming left V 0 bases short and J 2 bases short, with 11 bases between. Germline CDR1 DFQATT, CDR2 SNEGSKA (reference sequence). CDR3 DNA: TGCAGTGCTAGAGACCCGGGACCCCCCTACGAGCAGTACTTC. Protein: CSARDPGPPYEQYF.

This clonotype was counted a single time. The gene calls are TRBV12-3 or TRBV12-4 and TRBJ1-1, with a weak D call TRBD1 (5 bases). This CDR3 contains 15 residues. Trimming removed 2 bases at V and 9 bases at J, with 19 bases between. CDR3 in DNA: TGTGCCAGCAGTTTACCGGGACTCCCGAGGGCTAAAGCTTTCTTT. It yields the protein CASSLPGLPRAKAFF.

The rearrangement joins TRBV29-1 to TRBJ1-1; 8 bases are a match to TRBD1. The CDR3 covers 16 residues. Losses at the gene ends were 2 bases for V and 0 bases for J; bases not matched to a gene: 8. Germline-derived CDR1 and CDR2 are SQVTM and ANQGSEA. The CDR3 reads CSVEHLRTGMNTEAFF. For the CDR3, the DNA is TGCAGCGTTGAACATCTTCGGACAGGGATGAACACTGAAGCTTTCTTT.

The chain recombines TRBV12-3 or TRBV12-4 with TRBJ2-4, with D perhaps TRBD1 (6 bases). V was trimmed by 6 bases and J by 3 bases, leaving 15 bases between them. The CDR3 covers 15 residues. The CDR3 is CASSLETGSKNIQYF. The CDR3 nucleotides are TGTGCCAGCAGCTTGGAAACAGGGAGCAAAAACATTCAGTACTTC.